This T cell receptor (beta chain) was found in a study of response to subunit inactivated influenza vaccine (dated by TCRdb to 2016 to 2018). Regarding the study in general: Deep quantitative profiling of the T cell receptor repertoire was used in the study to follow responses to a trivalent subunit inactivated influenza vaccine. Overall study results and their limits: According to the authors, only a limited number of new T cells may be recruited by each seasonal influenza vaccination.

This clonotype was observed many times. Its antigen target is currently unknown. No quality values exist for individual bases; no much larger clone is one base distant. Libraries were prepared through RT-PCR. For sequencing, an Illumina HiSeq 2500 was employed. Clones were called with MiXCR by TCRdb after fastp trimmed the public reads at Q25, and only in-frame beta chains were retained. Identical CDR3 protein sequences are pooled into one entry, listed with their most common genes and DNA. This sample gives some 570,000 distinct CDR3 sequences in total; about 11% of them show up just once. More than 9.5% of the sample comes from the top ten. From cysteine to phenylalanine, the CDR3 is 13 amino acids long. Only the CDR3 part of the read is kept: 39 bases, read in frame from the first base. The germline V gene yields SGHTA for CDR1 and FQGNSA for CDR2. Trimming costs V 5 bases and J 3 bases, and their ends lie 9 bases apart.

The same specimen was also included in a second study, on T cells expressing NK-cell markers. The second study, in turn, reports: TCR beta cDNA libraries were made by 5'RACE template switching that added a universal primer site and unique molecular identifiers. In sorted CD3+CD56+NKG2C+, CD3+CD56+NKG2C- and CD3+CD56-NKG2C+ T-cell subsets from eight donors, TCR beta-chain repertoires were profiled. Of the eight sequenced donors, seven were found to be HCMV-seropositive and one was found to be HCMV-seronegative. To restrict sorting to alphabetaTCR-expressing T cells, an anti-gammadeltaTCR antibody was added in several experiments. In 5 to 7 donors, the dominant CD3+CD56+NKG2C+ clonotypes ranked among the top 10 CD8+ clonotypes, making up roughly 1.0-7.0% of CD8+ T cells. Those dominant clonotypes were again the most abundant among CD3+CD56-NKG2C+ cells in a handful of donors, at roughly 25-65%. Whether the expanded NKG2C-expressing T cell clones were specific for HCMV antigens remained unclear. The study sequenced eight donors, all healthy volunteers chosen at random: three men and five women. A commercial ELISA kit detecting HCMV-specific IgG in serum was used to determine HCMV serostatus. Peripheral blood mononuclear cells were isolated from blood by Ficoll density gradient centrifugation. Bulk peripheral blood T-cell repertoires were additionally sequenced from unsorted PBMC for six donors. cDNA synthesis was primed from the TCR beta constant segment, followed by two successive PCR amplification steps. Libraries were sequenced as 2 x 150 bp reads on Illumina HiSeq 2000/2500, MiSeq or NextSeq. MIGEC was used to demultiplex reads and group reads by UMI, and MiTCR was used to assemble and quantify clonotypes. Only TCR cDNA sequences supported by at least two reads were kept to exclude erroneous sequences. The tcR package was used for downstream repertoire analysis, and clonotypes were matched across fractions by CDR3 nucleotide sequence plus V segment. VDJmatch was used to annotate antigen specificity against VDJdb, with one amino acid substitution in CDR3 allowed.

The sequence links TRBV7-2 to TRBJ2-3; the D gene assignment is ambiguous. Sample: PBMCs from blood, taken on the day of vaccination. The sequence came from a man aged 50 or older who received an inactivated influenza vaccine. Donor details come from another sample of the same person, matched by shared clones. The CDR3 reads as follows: CASSRIRTDTQYF. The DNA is TGTGCCAGCAGCCGCATCCGGACAGATACGCAGTATTTT.